The rows below give T cell receptor beta chains drawn from one sample of a study of regulatory T cells in long-lasting Graves disease. From the multiplex PCR reads, TCRdb called clonotypes with MiXCR, one entry per CDR3 protein. The profile shows about 310,000 distinct CDR3 sequences, more than 20% of them singletons. The sequencing used peripheral blood mononuclear cells (PBMCs), collected when the disease was refractory, from a patient treated with antithyroid drugs. These receptor sequences come from a female donor with Graves disease. CDR3s include the opening cysteine and the closing phenylalanine or tryptophan. The D gene is left open where the match is weak. The size entry is marked missing in some rows and otherwise reads once, few, many or a size class.

CDR3 length	V gene	D gene	clone size	J gene	CDR3 DNA	CDR3 protein
15	TRBV27	NA	few	TRBJ2-4	TGTGCCAGCGGAAACCGGGACGGAAAGAAAAACATTCAGTACTTC	CASGNRDGKKNIQYF
15	TRBV6-5	NA	few	TRBJ2-5	TGTGCCAGCAGTTACTTAGGGGGACCTGTGGAGACCCAGTACTTC	CASSYLGGPVETQYF
15	TRBV7-9	TRBD1	NA	TRBJ1-1	TGTGCCAGCAGCCCCCGGGACAGGGAGGACACTGAAGCTTCCTTT	CASSPRDREDTEASF
13	TRBV10-3	NA	once	TRBJ2-5	TGTGCCATCAGAGGGCCAATCCAAGAGATCCAGTACTTC	CAIRGPIQEIQYF
14	TRBV4-3	NA	few	TRBJ2-5	TGCGCCAGCAGCCGCTCGGGGAGCCAAGAGACCCAGTACTTC	CASSRSGSQETQYF
19	TRBV27	TRBD1	NA	TRBJ1-6	TGTGCCAGCAGTTTATGGGTAGGACAGGATCGTTCCTATAATTCACCCCTCCACTTT	CASSLWVGQDRSYNSPLHF
13	TRBV30	NA	many	TRBJ1-1	TGTGCCACAACGAGGGGGATGAACACTGAAGCTTTCTTT	CATTRGMNTEAFF
13	TRBV6-2/TRBV6-3	TRBD1	NA	TRBJ2-5	TGTGCCACCGGACAGGGCGTGGGAGAGACCCAGTACTTC	CATGQGVGETQYF
15	TRBV7-9	NA	NA	TRBJ1-5	TGTGCCAGCAGCTCCGGGGGTGAGGGAAGTCAGCCCCAGCATTTT	CASSSGGEGSQPQHF
13	TRBV28	NA	many	TRBJ1-5	TGTGCCAGCAGTTTGGCAGGGCGGCAGCCCCAGCATTTT	CASSLAGRQPQHF
15	TRBV11-2	TRBD2	many	TRBJ2-5	TGTGCCAGCAGCTGGGTAGCGGGAGGGCGCGAGACCCAGTACTTC	CASSWVAGGRETQYF
13	TRBV7-2	NA	NA	TRBJ2-1	TGTGCCAGCAGCCCGCACGACCTTAATGAGCAGTTCTTC	CASSPHDLNEQFF
16	TRBV5-6	NA	NA	TRBJ1-5	TGTGCCAGCAGCTCGGAGGGGGGGGCGGTCAGGCAGCCCCAGCATTTT	CASSSEGGAVRQPQHF
13	TRBV30	NA	few	TRBJ1-5	TGTGCCTGGAGTGCAGGGAAGGGACAGCCCCAGCATTTT	CAWSAGKGQPQHF
14	TRBV20-1	NA	once	TRBJ1-2	TGCAGTGCTAGACGAGACAGGACAAAGTATGGCTACACCTTC	CSARRDRTKYGYTF
12	TRBV15	TRBD1	many	TRBJ1-4	TGTGCCGTCCCCGGGACAGCGGGAAAACTGTTTTTT	CAVPGTAGKLFF
15	TRBV6-1	TRBD1	few	TRBJ2-2	TGTGCCAGCAGGATCCGGGACAGGGGTACCGGGGAGCTGTTTTTT	CASRIRDRGTGELFF
16	TRBV28	TRBD1	NA	TRBJ2-7	TGTGCCAGCAGTCCAAGTCCGGGACAGGGTCGGTACGAGCAGTACTTC	CASSPSPGQGRYEQYF
14	TRBV9	NA	few	TRBJ1-1	TGTGCCAGCAGCGTAGATCAAGGGCTGGGTGAAGCTTTCTTT	CASSVDQGLGEAFF
14	TRBV30	NA	few	TRBJ2-5	TGTGCCTGGAGTCCCCTCCCCTCCCGGGAGACCCAGTACTTC	CAWSPLPSRETQYF
14	TRBV11-1	TRBD1	many	TRBJ2-7	TGTGCCAGCAGCTTAGGGGACAGGTTCTACGAGCAGTACTTC	CASSLGDRFYEQYF
14	TRBV27	NA	many	TRBJ1-1	TGTGCCAGCAGTCCTATACCAGAGGGCACTGAAGCTTTCTTT	CASSPIPEGTEAFF
13	TRBV28	NA	many	TRBJ1-2	TGTGCCAGCGGGGTGGAGGGCTTCTATGGCTACACCTTC	CASGVEGFYGYTF
15	TRBV6-1	NA	many	TRBJ2-7	TGTGCCAGCAGTGAAGATTGGGCGGGAAGGTACGAGCAGTACTTC	CASSEDWAGRYEQYF
17	TRBV28	NA	many	TRBJ1-2	TGTGCCAGCAGTCAAAGCACAGGAACTCCGGGAGGCTATGGCTACACCTTC	CASSQSTGTPGGYGYTF
17	TRBV7-2	NA	NA	TRBJ2-5	TGTGCCAGCAGCCCAGAGGGGAATCGGGGAGGCGGGGAGACCCAGTACTTC	CASSPEGNRGGGETQYF
15	TRBV20-1	NA	NA	TRBJ1-5	TGCAGTGCCGGGACACCTCCTTATAGCAATCAGCCCCAGCATTTT	CSAGTPPYSNQPQHF
12	TRBV20-1	NA	NA	TRBJ2-7	TGCAGTGCTAGAGATTCGGGATACGAGCAGTACTTC	CSARDSGYEQYF
13	TRBV6-9	NA	many	TRBJ1-4	TGTGCCAGCAGTTACAGAGGGGGTGAAAAACTGTTTTTT	CASSYRGGEKLFF
14	TRBV29-1	NA	few	TRBJ2-5	TGCAGCGTTGAAGGTTCCACGGGTAGGGAGACCCAGTACTTC	CSVEGSTGRETQYF
16	TRBV19	NA	NA	TRBJ1-5	TGTGCCAGTAGTACCCCTTTGCGGGGGCGCAATCAGCCCCAGCATTTT	CASSTPLRGRNQPQHF
14	TRBV10-3	NA	few	TRBJ1-1	TGTGCCATCAGTGAGTCAACAAATTCTCCTGAAGCTTTCTTT	CAISESTNSPEAFF
15	TRBV5-1	NA	few	TRBJ2-7	TGCGCCAGCAGCGGGATTAGTGGGGTGATGGACGAGCAGTACTTC	CASSGISGVMDEQYF
14	TRBV28	NA	NA	TRBJ2-7	TGTGCCAGCAAGGGGGGGGTCCAACTTCGCGAGCAGTACTTC	CASKGGVQLREQYF
14	TRBV12-5	NA	NA	TRBJ2-2	TGTGCTAGTGGTTTCGGCAGGGCGAGCGGGGAGCTGTTTTTT	CASGFGRASGELFF
17	TRBV7-2	NA	NA	TRBJ1-6	TGTGCCAGCAGCTCTATCGGAACCGGGGCAGGTCGATCACCCCTCCACTTT	CASSSIGTGAGRSPLHF
15	TRBV19	NA	NA	TRBJ1-5	TGTGCCAGTAGTATATCGCTAGGGTCTCTACAGCCCCAGCATTTT	CASSISLGSLQPQHF
15	TRBV28	NA	many	TRBJ1-5	TGTGCCAGCAGTTTAGGCGCAGGTACGAATCAGCCCCAGCATTTT	CASSLGAGTNQPQHF
15	TRBV3-1	TRBD2	few	TRBJ2-1	TGTGCCAGCAGCCAAGGGGGAGGGCCGAGGAATGAGCAGTTCTTC	CASSQGGGPRNEQFF
14	TRBV3-1	NA	many	TRBJ1-1	TGTGCCAGCAGCCCCTTGGGGGGGAACACTGAAGCTTTCTTT	CASSPLGGNTEAFF
17	TRBV7-2	NA	many	TRBJ1-6	TGTGCCAGCAGCTTCGCCCCGAACCGCGCCTATAATTCACCCCTCCACTTT	CASSFAPNRAYNSPLHF
15	TRBV16	NA	NA	TRBJ2-3	TGTGCCAGCAGCCAATCCGAGCGGTACACAGATACGCAGTATTTT	CASSQSERYTDTQYF
14	TRBV6-4	TRBD2	NA	TRBJ2-7	TGTGCCAGTAATGCGGGAGCCAGATTCTACGAGCAGTACTTC	CASNAGARFYEQYF
11	TRBV7-9	NA	NA	TRBJ2-5	TGTGCCAGCTGGAACCGGGAGACCCAGTACTTC	CASWNRETQYF
19	TRBV4-2	TRBD2	once	TRBJ2-7	TGTGCCAGCAGCCAAGGATTTAGTGTTCGGCGGGAGAAGCCCTACGAGCAGTACTTC	CASSQGFSVRREKPYEQYF
14	TRBV7-8	NA	few	TRBJ2-7	TGTGCCAGCAGCCCCGATCCAAGCTCCTACGAGCAGTACTTC	CASSPDPSSYEQYF
12	TRBV6-5	NA	many	TRBJ2-7	TGTGCCAGCAGTTCGATCGGGACAGAGCAGTACTTC	CASSSIGTEQYF
14	TRBV28	NA	many	TRBJ1-2	TGTGCCAGCAGTCAAGGGAGTCCTAACTATGGCTACACCTTC	CASSQGSPNYGYTF
13	TRBV18	NA	NA	TRBJ2-5	TGTGCCAGCTCACCATTAGATCAAGAGACCCAGTACTTC	CASSPLDQETQYF
18	TRBV18	NA	NA	TRBJ1-6	TGTGCCAGCTCAGCCACGGATCCTGGGCGGGGAGGGCACTCACCCCTCCACTTT	CASSATDPGRGGHSPLHF
17	TRBV3-1	NA	few	TRBJ1-4	TGTGCCAGCAGCCAAGCGCGCCGCGGACCTCGGGTGGAAAAACTGTTTTTT	CASSQARRGPRVEKLFF
16	TRBV5-1	NA	few	TRBJ2-6	TGCGCCAGCAGCAGGAGGGGGGTCTCTGGGGCCAACGTCCTGACTTTC	CASSRRGVSGANVLTF
16	TRBV11-2	TRBD2	many	TRBJ2-5	TGTGCCAGCAGCTTAGGACTAGCGGCAATTCAAGAGACCCAGTACTTC	CASSLGLAAIQETQYF
17	TRBV11-2	NA	NA	TRBJ2-1	TGTGCCAGCAGCCCAAGGGCCCCGGGGTCGCGGTTAAATGAGCAGTTCTTC	CASSPRAPGSRLNEQFF
14	TRBV2	NA	many	TRBJ2-2	TGTGCCAGCAGTGACCGGGAGAACACCGGGGAGCTGTTTTTT	CASSDRENTGELFF
14	TRBV4-3	NA	NA	TRBJ2-2	TGCGCCAGCAGCCAAGATCGATTGAACGGGGAGCTGTTTTTT	CASSQDRLNGELFF
18	TRBV12-3/TRBV12-4	NA	NA	TRBJ2-3	TGTGCCAGCAGTTTAGCCAGGGGTTCAGGGGATAGCACAGATACGCAGTATTTT	CASSLARGSGDSTDTQYF
15	TRBV6-1	NA	many	TRBJ1-2	TGTGCCAGCAGTCGACCGACACAGGATAACTATGGCTACACCTTC	CASSRPTQDNYGYTF